This TCR beta chain was retrieved from a study of T cells after yellow fever vaccination. Findings and caveats of the study: Researchers cautioned that FACS-sorted repertoires could harbor abundant clonotypes contaminating from the bulk population. Some clonotypes were seen in both the CD4 and the CD8 compartments. These made up a small share and likely arose from convergent recombination.

Each CDR3 protein gets one entry after TCRdb re-called the 5' RACE reads with MiXCR. This sample has 29,000 or so distinct CDR3 sequences, with over 4.5% found just once. Deletions cut 6 bases from V and 7 bases from J, with 17 bases between. Germline V CDR1 and CDR2: SQVTM, ANQGSEA. The CDR3 consists of 13 residues. In this sample, this clonotype turned up many times. Its antigen is not known. The J gene is TRBJ2-3, the V gene TRBV29-1, with D maybe TRBD2 (5 bases). This receptor was obtained from a man younger than 45 who received the YFV17D yellow fever vaccine. This specimen consisted of CD8+ T cells sorted from PBMCs, obtained 10 days after the yellow fever booster vaccination. The CDR3, as DNA: TGCAGCGTCCGGGATCCGCGAGCCAATACGCAGTATTTT. It specifies CSVRDPRANTQYF.